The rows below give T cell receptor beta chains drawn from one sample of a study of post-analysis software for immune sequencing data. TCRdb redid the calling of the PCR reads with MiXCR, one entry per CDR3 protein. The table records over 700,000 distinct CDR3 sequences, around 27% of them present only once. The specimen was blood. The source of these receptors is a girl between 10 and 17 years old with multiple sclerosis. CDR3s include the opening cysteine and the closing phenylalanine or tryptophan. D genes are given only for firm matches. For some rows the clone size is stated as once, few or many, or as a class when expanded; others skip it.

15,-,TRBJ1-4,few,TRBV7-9,TGTGCCAGCAGCAAAACAGGGCCAACTAATGAAAAACTGTTTTTT,CASSKTGPTNEKLFF
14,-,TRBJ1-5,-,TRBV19,TGTGCCAGTAGCACGGGTCGTAGCAATCAGCCCCAGCATTTT,CASSTGRSNQPQHF
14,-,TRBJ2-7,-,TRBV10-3,TGTGCCATCAGGACGCAGGACAGCTCCTACGAGCAGTACTTC,CAIRTQDSSYEQYF
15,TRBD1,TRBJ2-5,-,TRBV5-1,TGCGCCAGCAGGGCCGGGACAGGGTTTGTAGAGACCCAGTACTTC,CASRAGTGFVETQYF
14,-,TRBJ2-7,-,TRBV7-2,TGTGCCAGCAGCCAGACAGTTACTTTGAACGAGCAGTACTTC,CASSQTVTLNEQYF
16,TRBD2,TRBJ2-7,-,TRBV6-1,TGTGCCAGCAGTGCAACAAGCGGGAGGGCCCTCGATGAGCAGTACTTC,CASSATSGRALDEQYF
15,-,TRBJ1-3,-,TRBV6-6,TGTGCCAGCACCAGCGGGATTTCACCTGGAAACACCATATATTTT,CASTSGISPGNTIYF
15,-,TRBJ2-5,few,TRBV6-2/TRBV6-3,TGTGCCAGCAGTTCCCCGAGGGGATACCAGGAGACCCAGTACTTC,CASSSPRGYQETQYF
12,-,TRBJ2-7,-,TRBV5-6,TGTGCCAGCAGCCGGGGCCTCTACGAGCAGGACTTC,CASSRGLYEQDF
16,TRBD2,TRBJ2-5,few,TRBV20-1,TGCAGTGCGATATCGTCTAGCGGGGGCCTACAAGAGACCCAGTACTTC,CSAISSSGGLQETQYF
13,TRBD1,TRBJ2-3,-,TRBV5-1,TGCGCCACCGGGACAGGGGTTGGGAATACGCAGTATTTT,CATGTGVGNTQYF
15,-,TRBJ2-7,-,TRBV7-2,TGTGCCAGCAGCTTAGCGCTAGGGGTCACCTACGAGCAGTACTTC,CASSLALGVTYEQYF
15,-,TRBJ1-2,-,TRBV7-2,TGTACCAGCAGCTTAGGTGGTCGGGCGAGCTATGGCTACACCTTC,CTSSLGGRASYGYTF
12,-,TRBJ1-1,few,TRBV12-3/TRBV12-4,TGTGCCAGCAGTGGTCAGAGGACTGAAGCTTTCTTT,CASSGQRTEAFF
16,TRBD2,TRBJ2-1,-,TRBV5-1,TGCGCCAGCAGCACTGACCGAGCGGGAGGCTACAATGAGCAGTTCTTC,CASSTDRAGGYNEQFF
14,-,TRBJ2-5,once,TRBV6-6,TGTACCAGCGGAAGGGCTAGCGCTATAGAGACCCAGTACTTC,CTSGRASAIETQYF
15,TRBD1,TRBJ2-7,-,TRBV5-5,TGTGCCAGCAGCTTGTGGGACAGTTCCTACAATGAGCAGTACTTC,CASSLWDSSYNEQYF
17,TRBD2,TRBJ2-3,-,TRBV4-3,TGCGCCAGCAGCCAATCGGGACTAGCGGGAGTGACAGATACGCAGTATTTT,CASSQSGLAGVTDTQYF
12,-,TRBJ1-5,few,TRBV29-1,TGCAGCGCCTATCAGACTGGGTCGGGTCAGCATTTT,CSAYQTGSGQHF
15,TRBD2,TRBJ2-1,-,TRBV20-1,TGCAGTGCTAGTGTGCTAGCGGGGGCCTACAATGAGCAGTTCTTC,CSASVLAGAYNEQFF
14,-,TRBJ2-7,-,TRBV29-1,TGCAGCGTAATCAGGGGGGAGGGCCCCTACGAGCAGTACTTC,CSVIRGEGPYEQYF
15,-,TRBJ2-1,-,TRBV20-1,TGCAGTGCTAGCAAGGTCCTAGGCTCCTACAATGAGCAGTTCTTC,CSASKVLGSYNEQFF
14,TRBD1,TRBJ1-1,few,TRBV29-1,TGCAGCGTTGATCGGACAGGAACGAACACTGAAGCTTTCTTT,CSVDRTGTNTEAFF
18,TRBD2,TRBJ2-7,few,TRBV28,TGTGCCAGCAGTTTATCCGGACTAGCGGGAGATGGGTTTGACGAGCAGTACTTC,CASSLSGLAGDGFDEQYF